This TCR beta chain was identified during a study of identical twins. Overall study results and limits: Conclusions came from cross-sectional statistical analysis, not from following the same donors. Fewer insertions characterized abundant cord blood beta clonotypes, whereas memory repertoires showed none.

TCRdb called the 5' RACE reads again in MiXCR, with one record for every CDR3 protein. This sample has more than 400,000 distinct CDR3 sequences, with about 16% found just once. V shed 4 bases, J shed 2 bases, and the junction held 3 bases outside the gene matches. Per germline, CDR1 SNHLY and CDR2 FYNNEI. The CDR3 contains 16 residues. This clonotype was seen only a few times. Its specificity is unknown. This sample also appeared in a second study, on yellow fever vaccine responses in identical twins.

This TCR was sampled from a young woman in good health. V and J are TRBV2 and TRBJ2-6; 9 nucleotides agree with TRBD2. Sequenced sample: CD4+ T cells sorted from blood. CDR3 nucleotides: TGTGCCAGCAGTGGGCGGGGGGGGCCTGGGGCCAACGTCCTGACTTTC. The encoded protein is CASSGRGGPGANVLTF.